Listed below are T cell receptor beta chains from one sample, sequenced in a study of blood T cells in healthy people across ages. TCRdb fed the 5' RACE reads into MiXCR, producing one record per CDR3 protein. Among about 1,500,000 distinct CDR3 sequences listed, around two fifths were seen once. Sequencing was performed on blood. These receptors all come from a young woman in good health. Each CDR3 is given with its conserved first and last residue. Size tells how often a clone was seen (once, few, many) or the class of an expanded clone, and some rows leave it out.

NA TRBJ2-7 TRBV3-1 CASSQGTGGSEQYF
NA TRBJ2-1 TRBV6-5 CASRPAGGLNNEQFF
NA TRBJ1-1 TRBV29-1 CSVGYPSMSGTEAFF
few TRBJ2-1 TRBV13 CASSLVLAGANEQFF
NA TRBJ1-1 TRBV12-3/TRBV12-4 CASSQTGSRGGEAFF
few TRBJ2-3 TRBV6-5 CASSLTWGSPDTQYF
NA TRBJ1-5 TRBV20-1 CSLGGDTNQPQHF
NA TRBJ2-1 TRBV3-1 CASSQTSKVAEQFF
NA TRBJ2-1 TRBV20-1 CSARPKREAYNEQFF
NA TRBJ1-2 TRBV7-3 CASSQGQTNYGYTF
few TRBJ2-5 TRBV4-1 CASSQRGTVMETQYF
few TRBJ2-3 TRBV2 CASNAAGPDTQYF
few TRBJ1-1 TRBV9 CASSVAGTGSTEAFF
NA TRBJ2-1 TRBV5-6 CASSPALGVGHRYNEQFF
NA TRBJ2-5 TRBV20-1 CSARDPGQGTNEQHF
NA TRBJ2-7 TRBV7-8 CASSVPGTGSHEQYF
NA TRBJ2-3 TRBV30 CAWSIPGLDTDTQYF
NA TRBJ2-1 TRBV5-1 CASSLGDGAGASHNEQFF
NA TRBJ2-7 TRBV21-1 CASSKGKIHEQYF
NA TRBJ1-2 TRBV11-2 CASSISQAGAYGYTF
NA TRBJ2-1 TRBV2 CASSEYLSLTSGGDNEQFF
NA TRBJ1-5 TRBV24-1 CATSARRGSNQPQHF
many TRBJ2-5 TRBV12-3/TRBV12-4 CASSLLAQETQYF
NA TRBJ1-4 TRBV28 CASSIIREKLFF
few TRBJ1-2 TRBV24-1 CATSDTGFFGGYTF
NA TRBJ2-1 TRBV7-2 CASSENRDNEQFF
NA NA TRBV4-2 CASSQEDSGLAGGGDEQYF
few TRBJ2-7 TRBV20-1 CSASPDLALYEQYF
NA TRBJ2-3 TRBV7-9 CASSAPTSTDTQYF
NA TRBJ2-7 TRBV14 CASSQFIAADNEQYF
once TRBJ1-1 TRBV6-5 CASSDTLPAEAFF
NA TRBJ1-6 TRBV7-9 CASSYRTGPDSPLHF
NA TRBJ2-1 TRBV27 CASSSPLRGTEQFF
NA TRBJ2-1 TRBV12-3/TRBV12-4 CASSQLRSNEQFF
few TRBJ2-7 TRBV6-4 CASIRRGYYLSYEQYF
many TRBJ2-5 TRBV4-1 CASSQVHREETQYF
NA TRBJ2-1 TRBV21-1 CASSKNSETAGAYNEQFF
NA NA TRBV7-2 CASSPDRARNEQYF
NA TRBJ1-2 TRBV10-3 CAISEVSVYGYTF
NA TRBJ2-7 TRBV5-1 CASSLGAGNRFSYEQYF
NA TRBJ1-2 TRBV11-2 CASSLSLGDHYGYTF
NA TRBJ1-5 TRBV4-2 CASSQDRGWQPQHF
NA TRBJ2-5 TRBV20-1 CSASRSGKQETQYF
NA TRBJ2-1 TRBV12-3/TRBV12-4 CASSLAILAGLRNEQFF
NA TRBJ1-2 TRBV6-5 CASGPGGSQGYTF
NA TRBJ2-3 TRBV20-1 CSAPRLAGGVTDTQYF
many TRBJ2-7 TRBV7-2 CASSLAITGTYEQYF
NA TRBJ1-1 TRBV20-1 CSTYYNTGTEAFF
few TRBJ2-1 TRBV12-3/TRBV12-4 CASRTGSGRAPNEQFF
few TRBJ1-1 TRBV28 CASITHRNTEAFF
NA TRBJ1-2 TRBV7-9 CASSLRWQGIQDGYTF
few TRBJ1-1 TRBV12-3/TRBV12-4 CASSSTGSRNTEAFF